One and the same sample provided the 19 T cell receptor beta chains below, sequenced in a study of Ad26.COV2.S vaccination and SARS-CoV-2 variants. Profiled with immunoSEQ multiplex PCR; TCRdb holds only in-frame clones, not every one. The data show about 400,000 clones, roughly four fifths seen once. Treatment defined: some 20 received Ad26.COV2.S at low or high dose, single or two shots; roughly five received placebo; per-sample allocation not given. Collection of samples fell on day 63 after the first vaccine or placebo injection. Specimen: peripheral blood, collected in a trial of Ad26.COV2.S vaccine versus placebo. The receptors stem from a person aged 18-65 years who received the Ad26.COV2.S COVID-19 vaccine or a placebo.

J is TRBJ1-1 and V is TRBV19, with 7 bases that match TRBD1. The trim removed 2 bases at V and 8 bases at J, leaving 5 bases unmatched. Per the germline V gene, CDR1 is LNHDA and CDR2 is SQIVND (reference sequence). There are 13 residues in the CDR3. The CDR3 coding sequence is TGTGCCAGTAGTATATCCGAGGGGGCCGAAGCTTTCTTT. It codes for CASSISEGAEAFF.

A few counts support this clone. This chain links TRBV7-2 with TRBJ1-2, with D possibly being TRBD1 (6 bases). CDR1 and CDR2 (germline): SGHTA, FQGNSA. This CDR3 comprises 17 residues. V gave up 1 base and J gave up 8 bases, with 23 bases separating them. The CDR3 loop is CASSLGGLGGQVWGYTF. DNA for the CDR3: TGTGCCAGCAGCTTAGGAGGGCTTGGGGGGCAAGTCTGGGGCTACACCTTC.

This chain connects TRBV24-1 to TRBJ2-2; no definite D call. The CDR3 extends over 12 amino acids. Looked up from germline, CDR1 is KGHDR and CDR2 is SFDVKD. V lost 6 bases to trimming and J lost 0 bases, with 1 base between them. For the CDR3, the DNA is TGTGCCACCAGTACGAACACCGGGGAGCTGTTTTTT. This translates into CATSTNTGELFF.

For this clone: At the DNA level, this CDR3 is encoded by other sequences in the same sample as well. The V gene is TRBV7-9, the J gene TRBJ2-5; 12 bases agree with TRBD2. V was clipped by 2 bases and J by 2 bases; unmatched bases: 0. Germline V CDR1 and CDR2: SEHNR, FQNEAQ (reference sequence). CDR3 length equals 15 residues. CDR3 amino acids: CASSLLAGGQETQYF. The DNA of the CDR3 is TGTGCCAGCAGCTTACTAGCGGGGGGGCAAGAGACCCAGTACTTC.

This chain links TRBV19 with TRBJ1-4; 7 bases are a match to TRBD1. The CDR3 is made up of 19 amino acids. The germline V gene has CDR1 LNHDA and CDR2 SQIVND (reference sequence). V dropped 1 base and J dropped 0; count of bases not matched to a gene: 11. The DNA for the CDR3 is TGTGCCAGTAGTATAGCAGGAGGGGGACAGACTGCAACTAATGAAAAACTGTTTTTT. The encoded protein is CASSIAGGGQTATNEKLFF.

The chain has TRBV6-2 or TRBV6-3 and TRBJ1-3; D gene uncertain. This CDR3 is built from 15 residues. V was trimmed by 3 bases and J by 0 bases, leaving 9 bases between them. CDR1 MNHEY and CDR2 SVGEGT come from the germline V gene. The DNA of the CDR3 is TGTGCCAGCAGTTATGGTTCGTTCTCTGGAAACACCATATATTTT. This encodes CASSYGSFSGNTIYF.

This chain connects TRBV9 to TRBJ2-3; D gene uncertain. Germline V gene data show CDR1 as SGDLS and CDR2 as YYNGEE. CDR3 length: 14 amino acids. V shed 2 bases and J shed 2 bases, with 9 bases lying between them. CDR3 nucleotides: TGTGCCAGCAGCGTCGACCACACCACAGATACGCAGTATTTT. Translated: CASSVDHTTDTQYF.

This chain connects TRBV5-5 to TRBJ2-3, with D possibly TRBD2 on 6 matching bases. The CDR3 consists of 15 residues. Trimming removed 0 bases at V and 2 bases at J, with 10 bases between. Looked up from germline, CDR1 is SGHKS and CDR2 is YYEKEE (reference sequence). CDR3 amino acids: CASSLAGGTTDTQYF. The CDR3, as DNA: TGTGCCAGCAGCTTGGCCGGGGGAACCACAGATACGCAGTATTTT. Full variable domain (remainder filled in from reference TRBV5-5 and TRBJ2-3): DAGVTQSPTHLIKTRGQQVTLRCSPISGHKSVSWYQQVLGQGPQFIFQYYEKEERGRGNFPDRFSARQFPNYSSELNVNALLLGDSALYLCASSLAGGTTDTQYFGPGTRLTVL.

This chain joins TRBV4-1 and TRBJ2-2; 9 nucleotides agree with TRBD1. This CDR3 comprises 15 residues. Germline V lookup: CDR1 MGHRA, CDR2 YSYEKL. Germline trimming cut 1 base from V and 8 bases from J; bases unmatched to any gene: 5. CDR3 bases: TGCGCCAGCAGCCAAGTACAGGGGGCGCGGGGGGAGCTGTTTTTT. Encoded protein: CASSQVQGARGELFF.

J is TRBJ2-3 and V is TRBV7-2; the D gene is possibly TRBD2 (6 bases). Trimming left V 5 bases short and J 4 bases short, with 16 bases between. Germline assignment: CDR1 SGHTA and CDR2 FQGNSA. The CDR3 spans 15 residues. DNA of the CDR3: TGTGCCAGCAGCCAGACTAGTCGGCCCCCAGATACGCAGTATTTT. Translation: CASSQTSRPPDTQYF.

The V and J genes are TRBV29-1 and TRBJ2-1, with D perhaps assigned TRBD1 or TRBD2 (5 bases each). The CDR3 has 13 residues. The V gene's germline CDR1 is SQVTM and CDR2 ANQGSEA. Trimming shortened V by 3 bases and J by 8 bases, and 14 bases separated the two germline ends. CDR3 nucleotide sequence: TGCAGCGTTGAGACAGCACGGGGTTATGAGCAGTTCTTC. Translation gives CSVETARGYEQFF.

J is TRBJ2-1 and V is TRBV13; D unresolved. Trimming removed 5 bases at V and 7 bases at J, with 9 bases between. The germline CDR1 and CDR2 sequences are PRHDT and FYEKMQ (reference sequence). This CDR3 has 12 residues. The CDR3 spells CASSIPGNEQFF. DNA for the CDR3: TGTGCCAGCAGCATACCTGGAAATGAGCAGTTCTTC. The complete variable domain, with remaining parts taken from reference TRBV13 and TRBJ2-1, reads AAGVIQSPRHLIKEKRETATLKCYPIPRHDTVYWYQQGPGQDPQFLISFYEKMQSDKGSIPDRFSAQQFSDYHSELNMSSLELGDSALYFCASSIPGNEQFFGPGTRLTVL.

The chain has TRBV12-3 or TRBV12-4 and TRBJ1-1, with unresolved D. There are 13 residues in the CDR3. The V end lost 1 base, the J end lost 4 bases, and 7 bases lay between the germline ends. In DNA, the CDR3 is TGTGCCAGCAGTTTAGGCGGTACCACTGAAGCTTTCTTT. Translating gives CASSLGGTTEAFF.

Of note for this clone: Other DNA sequences in this sample translate to the same CDR3. This rearrangement joins TRBV2 to TRBJ1-1; D gene unclear. Germline assignment: CDR1 SNHLY and CDR2 FYNNEI. Trimming pared 4 bases from V and 5 bases from J, leaving 11 bases between. This CDR3 has 13 amino acids. The CDR3 bases are TGTGCCAGCAGTGTGGGTTCGGGGACTGAAGCTTTCTTT. This encodes CASSVGSGTEAFF. The entire variable domain, with the rest obtained from reference TRBV2 and TRBJ1-1, is as follows: EPEVTQTPSHQVTQMGQEVILRCVPISNHLYFYWYRQILGQKVEFLVSFYNNEISEKSEIFDDQFSVERPDGSNFTLKIRSTKLEDSAMYFCASSVGSGTEAFFGQGTRLTVV.

The chain joins TRBV5-1 to TRBJ1-3; tentative D call: TRBD1 (6 bases). CDR1 SGHRS and CDR2 YFSETQ come from the germline V gene. V gave up 0 bases and J gave up 5 bases, with 12 bases separating them. The CDR3 loop spans 15 amino acids. CDR3 bases: TGCGCCAGCAGCTTGGGAGTGGGACACCGAAACACCATATATTTT. Its protein is CASSLGVGHRNTIYF.

This sequence joins TRBV19 and TRBJ1-1, with no clear D. V shed 3 bases and J shed 4 bases, with 9 bases lying between them. CDR1 is LNHDA and CDR2 is SQIVND in the germline V gene (reference sequence). The CDR3 has 13 residues. This CDR3 reads CASSMGRTTEAFF. CDR3 in DNA: TGTGCCAGTAGTATGGGGAGAACCACTGAAGCTTTCTTT.

The count of this clone is one. The gene calls are TRBV3-1 (or the pseudogene TRBV3-2) and TRBJ1-3, with D maybe TRBD1 (6 bases). Germline V gives CDR1 LGHDT, CDR2 YNNKEL (reference sequence). This CDR3 is 17 amino acids long. V shed 5 bases and J shed 1 base, with 18 bases lying between them. CDR3 bases: TGTGCCAGCAGCAGGAGGGGGAGGGGTAAATCTGGAAACACCATATATTTT. It encodes CASSRRGRGKSGNTIYF.

This chain joins TRBV29-1 and TRBJ2-1; TRBD1 might be the D (6 bases). Trimming left V 5 bases short and J 9 bases short, with 20 bases between. The CDR3 extends over 14 amino acids. The V gene's germline CDR1 is SQVTM and CDR2 ANQGSEA. In DNA, the CDR3 is TGCAGCGTTTTAGGACAATACAGGGCGAGTGAGCAGTTCTTC. Amino acids: CSVLGQYRASEQFF.

This rearrangement joins TRBV15 to TRBJ1-1; the D is unclear. V dropped 1 base and J dropped 4 bases, with 10 bases sitting between them. The CDR3 has 14 amino acids. The germline CDR1 and CDR2 sequences are LNHNV and YYDKDF (reference sequence). The CDR3 DNA is TGTGCCACCAGCAGAGGTGAGGCGGGCACTGAAGCTTTCTTT. As protein: CATSRGEAGTEAFF.